Presented here are 18 T cell receptor beta chains from one specimen sequenced in a study of cytomegalovirus exposure and HLA in healthy donors (dated by TCRdb to about 2017). Libraries were made using the immunoSEQ multiplex PCR assay. The multiplex PCR relied on a mix of 60 forward primers for TCR Vbeta segments and 13 reverse primers for TCR Jbeta segments. In its TCRdb copy, this immuneACCESS table keeps in-frame sequences only and misses some clones. Where compared with another copy, unresolved V genes explain less than half of these, and the others have no known cause. The sample table lists more than 110,000 clones, approximately 70% of them with a count of one. Under 2.5% of the sample belongs to the ten largest clones. The sample consisted of PBMCs. The receptors were gathered from a woman aged 55-69 years in good health and CMV-seropositive.

The V call is TRBV4-1, the J call TRBJ1-4; 7 bases agree with TRBD1. There are 15 residues in the CDR3. The germline gives CDR1 MGHRA, CDR2 YSYEKL. Losses at the gene ends were 1 base for V and 4 bases for J; bases not matched to a gene: 3. In DNA form, the CDR3 reads TGCGCCAGCAGCCAAGCAGGGGGTGATAATGAAAAACTGTTTTTT. Translating it yields CASSQAGGDNEKLFF.

The chain uses TRBV6-6 and TRBJ2-5; 13 nucleotides match TRBD2. Losses at the gene ends were 2 bases for V and 2 bases for J; bases not matched to a gene: 2. There are 16 residues in the CDR3. The germline V gene has CDR1 MNHNY and CDR2 SVGAGI (reference sequence). CDR3 region: CASSYRTSGGQETQYF. In nucleotides, the CDR3 is TGTGCCAGCAGTTACCGGACTAGCGGGGGTCAAGAGACCCAGTACTTC.

This clone was observed a handful of times. The chain combines TRBV25-1 with TRBJ2-3; TRBD2 matches 12 bases. This CDR3 comprises 16 residues. Losses at the gene ends were 4 bases for V and 2 bases for J; bases not matched to a gene: 4. From germline, CDR1 is MGHDK and CDR2 SYGVNS. CDR3 region: CASSARTSGTTDTQYF. The CDR3 nucleotides read TGTGCCAGCAGTGCACGGACTAGCGGGACCACAGATACGCAGTATTTT.

The chain couples TRBV9 to TRBJ2-1; the match to TRBD2 covers 14 bases. Germline values: CDR1 SGDLS, CDR2 YYNGEE. With V trimmed by 4 bases and J by 12 bases, 9 bases remained unmatched. This CDR3 is built from 15 residues. This CDR3 reads CASSSTSGGGTVQFF. The CDR3 DNA is TGTGCCAGCAGCTCGACTAGCGGGGGGGGTACTGTGCAGTTCTTC.

The rearrangement joins TRBV4-2 to TRBJ1-4; D is undetermined. V was shortened by 5 bases and J by 7 bases, with 14 bases between the two germline ends. Germline CDR1 reads LGHNA; CDR2 reads YNFKEQ. The CDR3 contains 14 residues. CDR3 loop: CASSSDLAAEKLFF. The DNA for the CDR3 is TGTGCCAGCAGCTCGGATCTGGCGGCTGAAAAACTGTTTTTT.

This clone showed up just a few times. The rearrangement joins TRBV28 to TRBJ1-5, with TRBD1 matching over 8 bases. Germline CDR1 reads MDHEN; CDR2 reads SYDVKM. Trimming took 4 bases from V and 9 from J; bases not matched to a gene: 14. The CDR3 covers 16 residues. The CDR3 region has the DNA TGTGCCAGCAGTTATTCCTCTGGACAGGGTGGAAGGCCCCAGCATTTT. Translated, it gives CASSYSSGQGGRPQHF.

This chain connects TRBV2 to TRBJ2-3; no clear D. The V gene's germline CDR1 is SNHLY and CDR2 FYNNEI. The CDR3 is made up of 11 amino acids. V shed 8 bases and J shed 1 base, with 4 bases lying between them. CDR3: CASHRTDTQYF. The CDR3 DNA follows: TGTGCCAGCCATCGCACAGATACGCAGTATTTT.

This rearrangement joins TRBV6-5 to TRBJ1-5, with 8 bases matching TRBD1. This CDR3 contains 15 residues. The germline CDR1 and CDR2 sequences are MNHEY and SVGAGI. V lost 6 bases and J lost 2; bases outside the gene matches: 6. This chain's CDR3 is CASRATGDGNQPQHF. CDR3 DNA: TGTGCCAGCAGGGCGACAGGGGACGGCAATCAGCCCCAGCATTTT.

The chain joins TRBV5-1 to TRBJ2-7; 7 nucleotides line up with TRBD1. V shed 5 bases, J shed 1 base, and the junction held 9 bases outside the gene matches. Per the germline V gene, CDR1 is SGHRS and CDR2 is YFSETQ. CDR3 size: 15 residues. The CDR3 loop reads CASRAGTVESYEQYF. Written as DNA, the CDR3 is TGCGCCAGCAGAGCCGGGACAGTAGAATCCTACGAGCAGTACTTC.

In this sample, this clone turned up once. The genes are TRBV5-1 and TRBJ1-1; TRBD1 matches at 7 bases. V trimming: 3 bases; J trimming: 3 bases; junction bases outside the gene matches: 17. The germline V gene has CDR1 SGHRS and CDR2 YFSETQ. This CDR3 spans 18 amino acids. CDR3 nucleotides: TGCGCCAGCAGCTATAGACAGGGAAGAGGGGTTAAGGACACTGAAGCTTTCTTT. It yields the protein CASSYRQGRGVKDTEAFF. Using reference TRBV5-1 and TRBJ1-1 for the parts outside the CDR3, the full variable domain is KAGVTQTPRYLIKTRGQQVTLSCSPISGHRSVSWYQQTPGQGLQFLFEYFSETQRNKGNFPGRFSGRQFSNSRSEMNVSTLELGDSALYLCASSYRQGRGVKDTEAFFGQGTRLTVV.

V usage is TRBV28 and J usage is TRBJ1-5; D may be TRBD1 (5 bases). V dropped 7 bases and J dropped 7 bases, with 17 bases sitting between them. The CDR3 length is 14 residues. CDR1 MDHEN and CDR2 SYDVKM come from the germline V gene. The CDR3 region is CASTLGGVPQPQHF. In DNA form, the CDR3 reads TGTGCCAGCACCCTGGGGGGGGTCCCCCAGCCCCAGCATTTT.

The chain has TRBV12-1 and TRBJ2-1; TRBD2 was called by the table and not checked on the DNA. TRBV12-1 is an annotated pseudogene. This CDR3 is built from 18 residues. The CDR3 DNA follows: TGTGCCAGCAGCTTAGGGAGGCGTGCTGGGACTAGCTTTAATGAGCAGTTCTTC. Translated: CASSLGRRAGTSFNEQFF.

The genes are TRBV5-1 and TRBJ2-5; 12 nucleotides match TRBD2. The germline V gene has CDR1 SGHRS and CDR2 YFSETQ. The trim removed 0 bases at V and 5 bases at J, leaving 5 bases unmatched. The CDR3 runs to 16 residues. The CDR3 DNA sequence: TGCGCCAGCAGCTTGGGAGGACTAGCGGGATTTGAGACCCAGTACTTC. It specifies CASSLGGLAGFETQYF.

This clone has just one count. V is TRBV5-1 and J is TRBJ2-1; 10 bases agree with TRBD2. Germline V gives CDR1 SGHRS, CDR2 YFSETQ. The CDR3 is 16 residues long. Trimming cost V 0 bases and J 5 bases; bases outside gene matches: 5. The CDR3 coding sequence is TGCGCCAGCAGCTTGGCCCCGGGACTAGCGAACAATGAGCAGTTCTTC. Translated, it gives CASSLAPGLANNEQFF.

The chain combines TRBV2 with TRBJ1-5; D remains ambiguous. This CDR3 comprises 16 residues. V lost 1 base and J lost 4, with 14 bases in between. Germline V gene sequence: CDR1 SNHLY, CDR2 FYNNEI. The CDR3 reads CASSEDQGRLNQPQHF. Here the CDR3 DNA reads TGTGCCAGCAGTGAAGATCAAGGAAGACTTAATCAGCCCCAGCATTTT.

Concerning this clone: At one end, the junction sequence differs from germline, possibly due to a read error. The CDR3 loop is CASSLGVASQQTQYF. The CDR3 DNA follows: TGCGCCAGCAGCTTGGGAGTAGCGTCCCAACAGACCCAGTACTTC. V gene TRBV5-1 combines with J gene TRBJ2-5; D might be TRBD2 (5 bases). This CDR3 contains 15 residues. Germline CDR1 and CDR2: SGHRS and YFSETQ. The full variable domain, its missing parts supplied by reference TRBV5-1 and TRBJ2-5, is KAGVTQTPRYLIKTRGQQVTLSCSPISGHRSVSWYQQTPGQGLQFLFEYFSETQRNKGNFPGRFSGRQFSNSRSEMNVSTLELGDSALYLCASSLGVASQQTQYFGPGTRLLVL.

DNA of the CDR3: TGTGCCAGCAGCTTTAGCGGGAGTTCCAACGAGCAGTACTTC. Translated: CASSFSGSSNEQYF. The V gene is TRBV5-4, the J gene TRBJ2-7, with 9 bases matching TRBD2. V trimming: 2 bases; J trimming: 5 bases; junction bases outside the gene matches: 5. From germline, CDR1 is SGHNT and CDR2 YYREEE (reference sequence). The CDR3 totals 14 residues. The whole variable domain, filled in from reference TRBV5-4 and TRBJ2-7, reads ETGVTQSPTHLIKTRGQQVTLRCSSQSGHNTVSWYQQALGQGPQFIFQYYREEENGRGNFPPRFSGLQFPNYSSELNVNALELDDSALYLCASSFSGSSNEQYFGPGTRLTVT.

The chain joins TRBV6-5 to TRBJ2-2, with D maybe TRBD1 (5 bases). This CDR3 comprises 15 residues. V was clipped by 6 bases and J by 1 base, with 12 bases between them. The germline CDR1 and CDR2 sequences are MNHEY and SVGAGI. The CDR3 sequence is CASRGAGWNTGELFF. The CDR3 region has the DNA TGTGCCAGCAGGGGCGCAGGGTGGAACACCGGGGAGCTGTTTTTT.